A selection of T cell receptor beta chains follows, all from one sample in a study of blood T cell repertoires in COVID-19. Sequencing was performed with immunoSEQ multiplex PCR; in TCRdb, only in-frame clones are kept and a portion is missing. The sample contains hundreds of thousands of clones, around 84% of which appear only once. Material: peripheral blood. The origin of the receptors is a human donor in a cohort sampled during active COVID-19. Each CDR3 is given with its conserved first and last residue. A D gene is named only where the DNA matches it firmly. For some rows the clone size is stated as once, few or many, or as a class when expanded; others skip it.

TRBD2,-,17,TRBV5-1,TRBJ2-7,TGCGCCAGCAGCGAGGTGACTAGCGGGGGAGCCTCGAGCGAGCAGTACTTC,CASSEVTSGGASSEQYF
-,-,13,TRBV30,TRBJ1-5,TGTGCCTGGAGTCCTATCAGGGAGGGGCCCCAGCATTTT,CAWSPIREGPQHF
-,-,13,TRBV30,TRBJ1-2,TGTGCCTGGTCCCTCACGCGCAGGTACGGCTACACCTTC,CAWSLTRRYGYTF
-,-,12,TRBV7-9,TRBJ2-7,TGTGCCAGCAGTGGAGACTCCTACGAGCAGTACTTC,CASSGDSYEQYF
-,-,14,TRBV28,TRBJ2-2,TGTGCCAGCACCACGGGTTGGAACACCGGGGAGCTGTTTTTT,CASTTGWNTGELFF
TRBD1,-,15,TRBV18,TRBJ2-3,TGTGCCAGCTCACCAATTTCAGGGGGCGCAGATACGCAGTATTTT,CASSPISGGADTQYF
-,-,13,TRBV30,TRBJ2-1,TGTGCCTGGAGTCAGACTAGGTACAATGAGCAGTTCTTC,CAWSQTRYNEQFF
-,-,13,TRBV27,TRBJ2-7,TGTGCCAGCAGTTTATCTCGAGGCTACGAGCAGTACTTC,CASSLSRGYEQYF
-,-,13,TRBV6-6,TRBJ1-2,TGTGCCAGCACGGGCAGACTACGCGATGGCTACACCTTC,CASTGRLRDGYTF
TRBD1,-,16,TRBV5-6,TRBJ1-1,TGTGCCAGCAGCTTACTAGGACAGGGGGGTCTCACTGAAGCTTTCTTT,CASSLLGQGGLTEAFF
-,-,13,TRBV2,TRBJ2-1,TGTGCCAGCAACCTACTAGGTTACGATGAGCAGTTCTTC,CASNLLGYDEQFF
TRBD2,once,15,TRBV7-3,TRBJ2-1,TGTGCCAGCAGCACCCTAGCGGGGGGGCTCCGGGAGCAGTTCTTC,CASSTLAGGLREQFF
TRBD1,few,15,TRBV7-6,TRBJ2-3,TGTGCCAGCAGCGTCCGGGACAGGGCCACAGATACGCAGTATTTT,CASSVRDRATDTQYF
TRBD1,-,15,TRBV19,TRBJ2-2,TGTGCCAGTAGTATAGGACAGGGGTACACCGGGGAGCTGTTTTTT,CASSIGQGYTGELFF
-,-,15,TRBV18,TRBJ1-5,TGTGCCAGCTCGTCGGTAATCGGGAGCAATCAGCCCCAGCATTTT,CASSSVIGSNQPQHF
TRBD1,once,15,TRBV10-3,TRBJ2-1,TGTGCCATCAGGGAACCGGGACAGAATTACAATGAGCAGTTCTTC,CAIREPGQNYNEQFF
-,-,19,TRBV7-3,TRBJ2-7,TGTGCCAGCAGCTTAACGGGAATTCATCCGGACAGCCACTCCTACGAGCAGTACTTC,CASSLTGIHPDSHSYEQYF
-,-,14,TRBV6-2/TRBV6-3,TRBJ1-5,TGTGCCAGCAGTTACTCACCGGGTTTACAGCCCCAGCATTTT,CASSYSPGLQPQHF
TRBD1,-,14,TRBV19,TRBJ1-1,TGTGCCAGTAGCTATACAGGGGGTTCCACTGAAGCTTTCTTT,CASSYTGGSTEAFF
TRBD1,-,13,TRBV10-3,TRBJ1-1,TGTGCCGTCGGACAGGGGTCGGGGACTGAAGCTTTCTTT,CAVGQGSGTEAFF
-,-,14,TRBV2,TRBJ2-5,TGTGCCAGCAGTGAACGCAGGGTGGAAGAGACCCAGTACTTC,CASSERRVEETQYF
TRBD1,-,12,TRBV2,TRBJ2-7,TGTGCCAGCAGACAGGGGGCCTACGAGCAGTACTTC,CASRQGAYEQYF
-,-,12,TRBV2,TRBJ2-3,TGTGCCAGCAGTGCGACATCGGATACGCAGTATTTT,CASSATSDTQYF
TRBD1,-,17,TRBV15,TRBJ2-7,TGTGCCACCAGCAGAGATTCAAACAGGGGAATTGCCTACGAGCAGTACTTC,CATSRDSNRGIAYEQYF
-,-,15,TRBV5-4,TRBJ2-3,TGTGCCAGCAGCCCGAGACAGTCTAGCACAGATACGCAGTATTTT,CASSPRQSSTDTQYF
-,many,13,TRBV2,TRBJ1-1,TGTGCCAGCAACGAGAGGCAAGGCGCTGAAGCTTTCTTT,CASNERQGAEAFF
TRBD1,-,12,TRBV29-1,TRBJ2-1,TGCAGCGCTATATCAGGGGGAAATGAGCAGTTCTTC,CSAISGGNEQFF
TRBD2,-,16,TRBV11-1,TRBJ2-7,TGTGCCAGCAGCTCGACTAGCGGGAGTAGGTCCTACGAGCAGTACTTC,CASSSTSGSRSYEQYF
-,-,15,TRBV19,TRBJ1-1,TGTGCCAGTAGCTACCCCACAGGGAGGGGCACTGAAGCTTTCTTT,CASSYPTGRGTEAFF
-,-,15,TRBV19,TRBJ1-1,TGTGCCAGTAGTACCGAAAAGGGGCAGGTGGCTGAAGCTTTCTTT,CASSTEKGQVAEAFF
-,-,12,TRBV6-5,TRBJ2-7,TGTGCCAGCAGGCAGAATTCCTACGAGCAGTACTTC,CASRQNSYEQYF
TRBD2,-,15,TRBV3-1/TRBV3-2,TRBJ2-7,TGTGCCAGCAGCCAAGATGCTAGCGGGCCTTACGAGCAGTACTTC,CASSQDASGPYEQYF
-,few,13,TRBV5-6,TRBJ1-1,TGTGCCAGCAGCCTCATCGGGGATGCTGAAGCTTTCTTT,CASSLIGDAEAFF
-,-,12,TRBV12-3/TRBV12-4,TRBJ1-4,TGTGCCAGCAGAAGGGGCGCTGAAAAACTGTTTTTT,CASRRGAEKLFF
-,few,17,TRBV7-8,TRBJ2-2,TGTGCCAGCAGCTTAGACGATGAGGGGGCGAACACCGGGGAGCTGTTTTTT,CASSLDDEGANTGELFF